This T cell receptor (beta chain) was obtained from a study of blood T cell repertoires in COVID-19. Study-wide background: Samples came from the United States, Italy and Spain, spanning acute and convalescent COVID-19. PBMCs, B-cell-depleted T cells, or T cells provided the cDNA or gDNA that made up the material.

CDR1 and CDR2 from the germline V gene are SNHLY and FYNNEI. The CDR3 has 12 residues. V shed 7 bases, J shed 6 bases, and the junction held 3 bases outside the gene matches. As processed by the authors: Estimates of nucleated cell counts were drawn from the amplification of reference gene primers. The data were produced by immunoSEQ multiplex PCR, yet TCRdb's version contains in-frame clones alone and is incomplete. V and J calls plus clone size are reproduced from that table; the DNA served to infer D and trimming. This sample has about 120,000 clones, with 78% found just once. The sample taken for sequencing was peripheral blood. The TCR comes from an older man with acute or convalescent COVID-19. This chain joins TRBV2 and TRBJ1-1; 9 nucleotides match TRBD1. CDR3 coding DNA: TGTGCCAGCATGAGGACAGGGGCTGAAGCTTTCTTT. It specifies CASMRTGAEAFF.